This T cell receptor (beta chain) was identified during a study of technical replicates of blood from a few donors. From germline, CDR1 is SGHRS and CDR2 YFSETQ. The V end lost 4 bases, the J end lost 3 bases, and 16 bases lay between the germline ends. The CDR3 is 16 amino acids. The method was immunoSEQ multiplex PCR; TCRdb's version includes in-frame clones alone and lacks a portion of them. The sample shows tens of thousands of clones, about 94% of them seen only once. The chain joins TRBV5-1 to TRBJ2-2; TRBD2 is a possible D gene (6 bases). What was sequenced was T cells isolated from PBMCs. This receptor was obtained from a human donor in good health. The CDR3 is CASSTVAAGDTGELFF. The CDR3 nucleotides are TGCGCCAGCAGCACTGTAGCGGCAGGAGACACCGGGGAGCTGTTTTTT.